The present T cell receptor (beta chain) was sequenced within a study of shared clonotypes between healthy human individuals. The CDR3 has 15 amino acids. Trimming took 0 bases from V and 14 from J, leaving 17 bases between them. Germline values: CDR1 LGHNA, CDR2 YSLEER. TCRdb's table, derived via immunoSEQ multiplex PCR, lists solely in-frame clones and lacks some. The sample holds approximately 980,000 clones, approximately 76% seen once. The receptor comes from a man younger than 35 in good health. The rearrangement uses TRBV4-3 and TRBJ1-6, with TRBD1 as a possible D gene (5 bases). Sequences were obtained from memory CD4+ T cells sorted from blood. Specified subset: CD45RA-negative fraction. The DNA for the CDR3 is TGCGCCAGCAGCCAAGATACCGGGGACTTCGAGGCCCTCCACTTT. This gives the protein CASSQDTGDFEALHF.